One sample yielded the 18 T cell receptor beta chains listed below, sequenced in a study of CD8 T cells in Susac syndrome. After extraction with the RNeasy kit, about 0.45 to 1 ug of the RNA was reverse transcribed using random hexamers. In TCRdb, the immunoSEQ multiplex PCR reads were re-called with MiXCR into one record per CDR3 protein. This sample has some 96,000 distinct CDR3 sequences; roughly 96% occur once, and the top ten carry approximately 0.3%. Sequenced material: CD8+ T cells from PBMCs. The receptors originated from a human donor with Susac syndrome.

The rearrangement links TRBV9 to TRBJ1-2; tentatively, D is TRBD1 (5 bases). CDR3 length: 15 amino acids. Germline V gene lookup returns CDR1 SGDLS and CDR2 YYNGEE. Trimming removed 0 bases at V and 2 bases at J, with 11 bases between. CDR3 nucleotide sequence: TGTGCCAGCAGCGTAGCAGGGACTACAAACTATGGCTACACCTTC. Its protein product is CASSVAGTTNYGYTF. The full variable domain, its missing parts supplied by reference TRBV9 and TRBJ1-2, is DSGVTQTPKHLITATGQRVTLRCSPRSGDLSVYWYQQSLDQGLQFLIQYYNGEERAKGNILERFSAQQFPDLHSELNLSSLELGDSALYFCASSVAGTTNYGYTFGSGTRLTVV.

The sample holds a few counts of this clonotype. The chain carries TRBV11-2 and TRBJ2-3; D gene uncertain. Trimming removed 3 bases from V and 2 bases from J, with 9 bases in between. CDR1 SGHAT and CDR2 FQNNGV come from the germline V gene. The CDR3 is 14 residues long. The CDR3 region has the DNA TGTGCCAGCAGCTTCGGCTTGACCACAGATACGCAGTATTTT. Translation: CASSFGLTTDTQYF.

This chain connects TRBV29-1 to TRBJ2-2; D tentatively fits TRBD1 or TRBD2 (5 bases each). This CDR3 is 15 amino acids long. Trimming took 8 bases from V and 3 from J, leaving 19 bases between them. Germline V gene sequence: CDR1 SQVTM, CDR2 ANQGSEA. This CDR3 is CSFRGARGDTGELFF. The DNA for the CDR3 is TGCAGCTTTCGGGGAGCCAGAGGGGACACCGGGGAGCTGTTTTTT.

This chain links TRBV5-6 with TRBJ2-1; D possibly corresponds to TRBD1 (6 bases). Trimming removed 0 bases from V and 7 bases from J, with 11 bases in between. Germline CDR1 is SGHDT and CDR2 is YYEEEE. This CDR3 is built from 14 residues. CDR3 bases: TGTGCCAGCAGCTTGGACAGGGTATGGAATGAGCAGTTCTTC. It yields the protein CASSLDRVWNEQFF. The entire variable domain, with the rest obtained from reference TRBV5-6 and TRBJ2-1, is as follows: DAGVTQSPTHLIKTRGQQVTLRCSPKSGHDTVSWYQQALGQGPQFIFQYYEEEERQRGNFPDRFSGHQFPNYSSELNVNALLLGDSALYLCASSLDRVWNEQFFGPGTRLTVL.

The V gene is TRBV15, the J gene TRBJ2-5; D might be TRBD1 (6 bases). V lost 0 bases, J lost 2 bases, and 7 bases lay in between. The length of the CDR3 is 14 residues. Germline lookup yields CDR1 LNHNV and CDR2 YYDKDF (reference sequence). CDR3 DNA sequence: TGTGCCACCAGCAGAGATAGGGGGCAAGAGACCCAGTACTTC. Translation: CATSRDRGQETQYF.

This chain links TRBV20-1 with TRBJ1-2; D is unclear. Germline V lookup: CDR1 DFQATT, CDR2 SNEGSKA (reference sequence). The CDR3 has 13 amino acids. The V and J ends lost 1 base and 0 bases respectively, with 6 bases between them. The CDR3 here is CSARASANYGYTF. The DNA for the CDR3 is TGCAGTGCTAGAGCGAGTGCTAACTATGGCTACACCTTC.

This rearrangement joins TRBV2 to TRBJ2-1; D is ambiguous. The length of the CDR3 is 14 residues. CDR1 is SNHLY and CDR2 is FYNNEI in the germline V gene. The V and J ends lost 7 bases and 3 bases respectively, with 13 bases between them. The CDR3 loop reads CASKDLNNYNEQFF. Written as DNA, the CDR3 is TGTGCCAGCAAAGATCTGAACAACTACAATGAGCAGTTCTTC.

The V gene is TRBV11-2, the J gene TRBJ1-2; D is undetermined. V lost 1 base, J lost 2 bases, and 8 bases lay in between. Germline CDR1 SGHAT, CDR2 FQNNGV. This CDR3 has 14 residues. This CDR3 reads CASSLVGQNYGYTF. The CDR3 DNA sequence: TGTGCCAGCAGCTTAGTAGGGCAGAACTATGGCTACACCTTC.

This chain links TRBV14 with TRBJ2-7; TRBD2 matches 11 bases. V trimming: 5 bases; J trimming: 2 bases; junction bases outside the gene matches: 2. CDR1 and CDR2 from the germline V gene are SGHDN and FVKESK. This CDR3 has 14 residues. DNA for the CDR3: TGTGCCAGCAGCGGGACTAGCGGAGCCTACGAGCAGTACTTC. It codes for CASSGTSGAYEQYF.

The chain recombines TRBV9 with TRBJ2-3; D call uncertain. Trimming took 0 bases from V and 4 from J, leaving 9 bases between them. CDR1 is SGDLS and CDR2 is YYNGEE in the germline V gene. The CDR3 extends over 14 amino acids. The CDR3 DNA reads as TGTGCCAGCAGCGTAGGGGGTTGGTCAGATACGCAGTATTTT. It codes for CASSVGGWSDTQYF. Based on the CDR3 plus reference TRBV9 and TRBJ2-3, the full variable domain is DSGVTQTPKHLITATGQRVTLRCSPRSGDLSVYWYQQSLDQGLQFLIQYYNGEERAKGNILERFSAQQFPDLHSELNLSSLELGDSALYFCASSVGGWSDTQYFGPGTRLTVL.

This clonotype was counted a single time. The rearrangement joins TRBV12-3 or TRBV12-4 to TRBJ1-5, with D perhaps TRBD1 (5 bases). The CDR3 has 16 residues. Between the trimmed V and J ends, which lost 6 bases and 3 bases, there was a span of 18 bases. In DNA, the CDR3 is TGTGCCAGCAGCCCGAGTACTGGGGCCCTCAATCAGCCCCAGCATTTT. Translating it yields CASSPSTGALNQPQHF.

V usage is TRBV5-4 and J usage is TRBJ2-2; D uncertain. The CDR3 sequence is 15 residues long. Per the germline V gene, CDR1 is SGHNT and CDR2 is YYREEE (reference sequence). Deletions cut 5 bases from V and 4 bases from J, with 15 bases between. The CDR3 coding sequence is TGTGCCAGCAGACGGTTAGGTTCGGGCACCGGGGAGCTGTTTTTT. Encoded protein: CASRRLGSGTGELFF.

J is TRBJ1-5 and V is TRBV28; D not certain. CDR3 length: 14 amino acids. The germline V gene has CDR1 MDHEN and CDR2 SYDVKM. Trimming pared 4 bases from V and 1 base from J, leaving 8 bases between. CDR3 in amino acids: CASSSGGSNQPQHF. The CDR3 nucleotides read TGTGCCAGCAGTTCGGGTGGGAGCAATCAGCCCCAGCATTTT.

V gene TRBV6-2 or TRBV6-3 combines with J gene TRBJ1-2, with 7 bases identical to TRBD1. Germline assignment: CDR1 MNHEY and CDR2 SVGEGT. Trimming took 8 bases from V and 0 from J; bases not matched to a gene: 18. CDR3 length: 18 amino acids. The CDR3 here is CASGLTTDRQQANYGYTF. For the CDR3, the DNA is TGTGCCAGCGGTCTGACGACGGACAGGCAACAAGCTAACTATGGCTACACCTTC.

This clonotype appeared a few times. This sequence joins TRBV27 and TRBJ1-1, with TRBD1 matching 7 bases. This CDR3 spans 13 amino acids. V lost 5 bases to trimming and J lost 4 bases; unmatched junction nucleotides: 4. Germline CDR1 reads MNHEY; CDR2 reads SMNVEV (reference sequence). In DNA form, the CDR3 reads TGTGCCAGCAGTGTGGCAGGGGGCACTGAAGCTTTCTTT. It yields the protein CASSVAGGTEAFF.

The gene calls are TRBV4-2 and TRBJ2-3; D is unclear. Trimming left V 6 bases short and J 2 bases short, with 15 bases between. Looked up from germline, CDR1 is LGHNA and CDR2 is YNFKEQ. The CDR3 totals 15 residues. The CDR3: CASSTAGPSTDTQYF. The DNA for the CDR3 is TGTGCCAGCAGTACGGCAGGCCCCTCCACAGATACGCAGTATTTT.

J is TRBJ1-1 and V is TRBV29-1; no definite D call. Germline V CDR1 and CDR2: SQVTM, ANQGSEA. The CDR3 has 11 amino acids. Trimming shortened V by 4 bases and J by 4 bases, and 7 bases separated the two germline ends. This chain's CDR3 is CSVVEVTEAFF. CDR3 nucleotides: TGCAGCGTTGTGGAGGTCACTGAAGCTTTCTTT. Full variable domain (remainder filled in from reference TRBV29-1 and TRBJ1-1): SAVISQKPSRDICQRGTSLTIQCQVDSQVTMMFWYRQQPGQSLTLIATANQGSEATYESGFVIDKFPISRPNLTFSTLTVSNMSPEDSSIYLCSVVEVTEAFFGQGTRLTVV.

This chain's CDR3 is CASSPRLAGGSTEQYF. The CDR3, as DNA: TGTGCCAGCAGCCCCCGACTAGCGGGGGGCTCGACGGAGCAGTATTTT. This chain joins TRBV3-1 and TRBJ2-3; 13 bases map to TRBD2. After removal of 4 bases from V and 11 bases from J, the junction contained 12 bases not matched to a gene. CDR3 length equals 16 residues. The germline V gene encodes CDR1 LGHDT and CDR2 YNNKEL (reference sequence).